One and the same sample provided the 11 T cell receptor beta chains below, sequenced in a study of a mutant IDH1 vaccine in newly diagnosed glioma. Time point meaning: baseline, week 1 (first vaccination visit). Specified treatment: pre-vaccination baseline after standard-of-care therapy. The protocol was immunoSEQ multiplex PCR, while the TCRdb copy is restricted to in-frame clones and leaves out a portion. Of tens of thousands of clones listed, approximately 80% are singletons. The starting material was PBMCs, obtained from a glioma patient treated with radiotherapy, temozolomide or both. The receptors shown here come from a man younger than 30 with glioma.

The chain carries TRBV7-3 and TRBJ1-5; the D is unclear. Trimming took 5 bases from V and 0 from J, leaving 11 bases between them. CDR1 and CDR2 (germline): SGHTA, FQGTGA. The CDR3 is 15 residues long. CDR3 bases: TGTGCCAGCAGCCCGGGATTTTTTAGCAATCAGCCCCAGCATTTT. It encodes CASSPGFFSNQPQHF.

The chain is built from TRBV25-1 and TRBJ1-2; D gene unclear. CDR1 MGHDK and CDR2 SYGVNS come from the germline V gene. Trimming cost V 3 bases and J 7 bases, with 6 bases left between them. The CDR3 has 11 residues. CDR3 DNA sequence: TGTGCCAGCAGTGATTTTGTTGGCTACACCTTC. This codes for CASSDFVGYTF.

The rearrangement uses TRBV20-1 and TRBJ2-5; D unclear. CDR1 DFQATT and CDR2 SNEGSKA come from the germline V gene (reference sequence). V lost 1 base, J lost 5 bases, and 5 bases lay in between. This CDR3 has 11 residues. In nucleotides, the CDR3 is TGCAGTGCTAGAGTGCGGGAGACCCAGTACTTC. Protein: CSARVRETQYF.

This clone was recorded only once. This chain uses TRBV6-6 with TRBJ2-3, with a tentative D call TRBD1 (5 bases). The germline V gene encodes CDR1 MNHNY and CDR2 SVGAGI (reference sequence). Trimming removed 4 bases from V and 6 bases from J, with 8 bases in between. This CDR3 has 12 residues. The CDR3 protein is CASSFRQDTQYF. In DNA, the CDR3 is TGTGCCAGCAGTTTCAGACAGGATACGCAGTATTTT.

Only one count was recorded for this clone. The J gene is TRBJ1-1, the V gene TRBV6-1; a weak D match, TRBD1 (5 bases). The ends were cut back, 6 bases at V and 11 bases at J, with 13 bases in the middle. The CDR3 is made up of 11 amino acids. The germline CDR1 and CDR2 sequences are MNHNS and SASEGT. CDR3 bases: TGTGCCAGCAGGGGGGGGGTAGGGGCTTTCTTT. Translated: CASRGGVGAFF.

As to this clone: In the same sample, other DNA sequences code for this CDR3. The chain couples TRBV4-3 to TRBJ1-3; TRBD1 matches 8 bases. V lost 4 bases and J lost 3; bases outside the gene matches: 5. Germline V gene lookup returns CDR1 LGHNA and CDR2 YSLEER. The CDR3 runs 15 residues. Here the CDR3 reads CASSPDRGYGNTIYF. DNA for the CDR3: TGCGCCAGCAGCCCCGACAGGGGTTATGGAAACACCATATATTTT.

The rearrangement links TRBV5-1 to TRBJ2-7; D unresolved. From germline, CDR1 is SGHRS and CDR2 YFSETQ. There are 12 residues in the CDR3. Trimming removed 4 bases from V and 0 bases from J, with 5 bases in between. CDR3 DNA sequence: TGCGCCAGCAGCACCCCCTCCTACGAGCAGTACTTC. Translating it yields CASSTPSYEQYF.

The chain has TRBV5-1 and TRBJ2-6; either TRBD1 or TRBD2 may fit D (5 bases each). The germline CDR1 and CDR2 sequences are SGHRS and YFSETQ. The CDR3 covers 15 residues. The ends were cut back, 0 bases at V and 2 bases at J, with 6 bases in the middle. CDR3 loop: CASSLGGTGANVLTF. The CDR3 DNA reads TGCGCCAGCAGCTTGGGGGGGACTGGGGCCAACGTCCTGACTTTC.

The chain combines TRBV19 with TRBJ2-7, with D unresolved. The CDR3 spans 14 residues. Deletions cut 1 base from V and 0 bases from J, with 7 bases between. Per germline, CDR1 LNHDA and CDR2 SQIVND (reference sequence). The CDR3 DNA sequence: TGTGCCAGTAGTATAGCTGAGAGCTCCTACGAGCAGTACTTC. Protein: CASSIAESSYEQYF.

This chain uses TRBV30 with TRBJ1-1, with D maybe TRBD1 (5 bases). V was cut by 0 bases and J by 4 bases, with 15 bases left in between. The germline CDR1 and CDR2 sequences are GTSNPN and SVGIG (reference sequence). This CDR3 has 15 residues. The CDR3, as DNA: TGTGCCTGGAGTGTACAATTGCAGGGTTTCACTGAAGCTTTCTTT. Encoded protein: CAWSVQLQGFTEAFF.

The chain has TRBV4-1 and TRBJ2-7; 9 bases line up with TRBD1. This CDR3 comprises 13 residues. The germline gives CDR1 MGHRA, CDR2 YSYEKL. The J segment lost 3 bases and the V segment lost 4 bases, leaving 1 base of the junction unmatched. The DNA for the CDR3 is TGCGCCAGCAGCCGGGACAGGGACTACGAGCAGTACTTC. It specifies CASSRDRDYEQYF.